Presented here are 17 T cell receptor beta chains from one specimen sequenced in a study of T cells in Graves' hyperthyroidism and ophthalmopathy. TCR beta CDR3 regions were amplified from RNA. HTBI primers were employed in a first-round RT-PCR of the TCR CDR3. Using its own MiXCR run on the multiplex PCR reads, TCRdb lists one record per CDR3 protein. The sample carries some 510,000 distinct CDR3 sequences, more than 45% recorded once. The specimen was peripheral blood or thyroid tissue (not recorded which). The receptors shown here come from a woman in her late teens or twenties with Graves' hyperthyroidism.

This clonotype appeared a few times. The CDR3, as DNA: TGTGCCAGCAGCAAGGGACAGGGGGCGTTCTCTGGAAACACCATATATTTT. Its translation is CASSKGQGAFSGNTIYF. The chain has TRBV7-3 and TRBJ1-3; 12 positions agree with TRBD1. CDR1 and CDR2 from the germline V gene are SGHTA and FQGTGA. Trimming at V came to 5 bases and at J to 0 bases, leaving 5 bases not matched to a gene. CDR3 length: 17 amino acids.

This clonotype showed up just a few times. This sequence joins TRBV10-3 and TRBJ2-7; D gene ambiguous. Looked up from germline, CDR1 is ENHRY and CDR2 is SYGVKD. The CDR3 has 14 amino acids. The V and J ends lost 2 bases and 0 bases respectively, with 8 bases between them. CDR3 protein: CAISEPNDSYEQYF. DNA for the CDR3: TGTGCCATCAGTGAGCCAAATGACTCCTACGAGCAGTACTTC.

This clonotype has at least ten counts. The CDR3: CASSLSGGYGNTIYF. In nucleotides, the CDR3 is TGTGCCAGCAGCTTGTCAGGGGGCTATGGAAACACCATATATTTT. The V call is TRBV7-3, the J call TRBJ1-3; 8 positions match TRBD1. CDR3 size: 15 residues. V gave up 3 bases and J gave up 3 bases; unmatched junction bases: 4. Germline values: CDR1 SGHTA, CDR2 FQGTGA.

The table lists this clonotype with a few counts. The J gene is TRBJ2-5, the V gene TRBV5-1, with TRBD1 matching over 8 bases. Germline trimming cut 5 bases from V and 9 bases from J; bases unmatched to any gene: 12. CDR3 length equals 14 residues. Germline V gives CDR1 SGHRS, CDR2 YFSETQ. The CDR3: CASSYDRGGQAQYF. The CDR3 region has the DNA TGCGCCAGCAGTTATGACAGGGGTGGTCAGGCCCAGTACTTC.

This clonotype appeared a few times. The genes are TRBV6-5 and TRBJ2-2; possible D gene TRBD2, 5 bases. From germline, CDR1 is MNHEY and CDR2 SVGAGI. CDR3 length equals 14 residues. V lost 9 bases and J lost 4, with 15 bases in between. This CDR3 is CASSFSGSTGELFF. CDR3 sequence (DNA): TGTGCCAGTAGCTTCTCGGGGTCCACCGGGGAGCTGTTTTTT.

The chain uses TRBV19 and TRBJ2-7; D remains ambiguous. V was pared by 3 bases and J by 5 bases, with 11 bases between. Germline V lookup: CDR1 LNHDA, CDR2 SQIVND (reference sequence). The CDR3 is made up of 13 amino acids. CDR3 coding DNA: TGTGCCAGTAGTATCGAAGGGATCGACGAGCAGTACTTC. Amino acid sequence: CASSIEGIDEQYF.

In this sample, this clonotype turned up once. The genes are TRBV19 and TRBJ1-5, with TRBD1 matching over 7 bases. Germline V lookup: CDR1 LNHDA, CDR2 SQIVND (reference sequence). V was clipped by 3 bases and J by 14 bases; unmatched bases: 7. The CDR3 runs 12 residues. The chain's CDR3 is CASSIGQGGEHF. The CDR3 nucleotides read TGTGCCAGTAGTATCGGTCAGGGGGGCGAGCATTTT. Full variable domain (remainder filled in from reference TRBV19 and TRBJ1-5): DGGITQSPKYLFRKEGQNVTLSCEQNLNHDAMYWYRQDPGQGLRLIYYSQIVNDFQKGDIAEGYSVSREKKESFPLTVTSAQKNPTAFYLCASSIGQGGEHFGDGTRLSIL.

This clonotype was recorded once. The J gene is TRBJ2-7, the V gene TRBV20-1; 7 bases line up with TRBD2. This CDR3 spans 14 amino acids. The germline V gene encodes CDR1 DFQATT and CDR2 SNEGSKA (reference sequence). Trimming took 0 bases from V and 3 from J; bases not matched to a gene: 5. The CDR3 DNA sequence: TGCAGTGCTAGAGAGGGGACTAAAATCTACGAGCAGTACTTC. Translation gives CSAREGTKIYEQYF.

This clonotype was counted a few times. J is TRBJ1-5 and V is TRBV7-9; maybe TRBD1 (6 bases). With 6 bases removed from V and 6 bases from J, the gap between germline ends came to 15 bases. Germline V gene sequence: CDR1 SEHNR, CDR2 FQNEAQ (reference sequence). The CDR3 contains 14 residues. Here the CDR3 DNA reads TGTGCCAGCAGTGGGACACGATCAAGTCAGCCCCAGCATTTT. Amino acid sequence: CASSGTRSSQPQHF. Full variable domain (remainder filled in from reference TRBV7-9 and TRBJ1-5): DTGVSQNPRHKITKRGQNVTFRCDPISEHNRLYWYRQTLGQGPEFLTYFQNEAQLEKSRLLSDRFSAERPKGSFSTLEIQRTEQGDSAMYLCASSGTRSSQPQHFGDGTRLSIL.

This clonotype was recorded a few times. V gene TRBV6-5 combines with J gene TRBJ2-5; a possible D gene is TRBD2 (5 bases). CDR1 is MNHEY, CDR2 SVGAGI, per germline. V was shortened by 6 bases and J by 5 bases, with 10 bases between the two germline ends. This CDR3 contains 12 residues. CDR3 in amino acids: CASRLGAETQYF. For the CDR3, the DNA is TGTGCCAGCAGACTAGGCGCCGAGACCCAGTACTTC.

A note on this clonotype: Being one base from a much bigger clone, this may be a read error. CDR3 sequence: CASSFEASGTYEQYF. The CDR3 nucleotides are TGTGCCAGCAGCTTTGAGGCTAGCGGAACCTACGAGCAGTACTTC. The gene calls are TRBV7-4 and TRBJ2-7; TRBD2 matches at 7 bases. Germline CDR1 and CDR2: SGHVT and SQSDAQ. This CDR3 is 15 amino acids long. V shed 3 bases, J shed 2 bases, and the junction held 7 bases outside the gene matches.

The genes are TRBV7-3 and TRBJ2-5, with TRBD2 matching 7 bases. The germline gives CDR1 SGHTA, CDR2 FQGTGA. V lost 3 bases and J lost 5; bases outside the gene matches: 6. This CDR3 has 14 amino acids. DNA for the CDR3: TGTGCCAGCAGCTTCCCGGGAGGTGGTGAGACCCAGTACTTC. Amino acids: CASSFPGGGETQYF. Combining the CDR3 with reference TRBV7-3 and TRBJ2-5 gives the whole variable domain GAGVSQTPSNKVTEKGKYVELRCDPISGHTALYWYRQSLGQGPEFLIYFQGTGAADDSGLPNDRFFAVRPEGSVSTLKIQRTERGDSAVYLCASSFPGGGETQYFGPGTRLLVL.

Ten or more counts support this clonotype. The chain links TRBV7-9 to TRBJ2-7; D is unresolved. This CDR3 contains 14 residues. Per germline, CDR1 SEHNR and CDR2 FQNEAQ (reference sequence). V was shortened by 2 bases and J by 3 bases, with 11 bases between the two germline ends. CDR3: CASSLSSTHYEQYF. The CDR3 DNA sequence: TGTGCCAGCAGCTTATCGAGCACCCACTACGAGCAGTACTTC.

This clonotype showed up just a few times. The chain combines TRBV5-4 with TRBJ1-2; 9 bases map to TRBD1. The germline V gene encodes CDR1 SGHNT and CDR2 YYREEE (reference sequence). The length of the CDR3 is 15 residues. The V and J ends lost 2 bases and 6 bases, in that order; junction bases with no gene match: 8. The CDR3 reads CASSFPDRGEDGYTF. The CDR3 nucleotides are TGTGCCAGCAGCTTTCCAGACAGGGGGGAGGATGGCTACACCTTC. Based on the CDR3 plus reference TRBV5-4 and TRBJ1-2, the full variable domain is ETGVTQSPTHLIKTRGQQVTLRCSSQSGHNTVSWYQQALGQGPQFIFQYYREEENGRGNFPPRFSGLQFPNYSSELNVNALELDDSALYLCASSFPDRGEDGYTFGSGTRLTVV.

The rearrangement links TRBV7-9 to TRBJ2-7; D ambiguous. V was pared by 5 bases and J by 0 bases, with 14 bases between. The V gene's germline CDR1 is SEHNR and CDR2 FQNEAQ (reference sequence). The CDR3 spans 15 residues. The CDR3: CASSQVDGYSYEQYF. The DNA of the CDR3 is TGTGCCAGCAGCCAAGTTGACGGTTACTCCTACGAGCAGTACTTC.

This clonotype occurred a few times. This chain links TRBV19 with TRBJ1-3; 10 bases are a match to TRBD1. Trimming took 10 bases from V and 5 from J; bases not matched to a gene: 14. The CDR3 runs to 16 residues. CDR1 LNHDA and CDR2 SQIVND come from the germline V gene (reference sequence). The CDR3 here is CATLSRTGGMRNTIYF. The DNA of the CDR3 is TGTGCCACCTTATCCCGGACAGGGGGAATGAGAAACACCATATATTTT.

This clonotype was detected ten times or more. V is TRBV10-3 and J is TRBJ1-1; D unclear. V was clipped by 2 bases and J by 2 bases, with 6 bases between them. Germline loops: CDR1 ENHRY, CDR2 SYGVKD. The CDR3 has 13 residues. The CDR3 region has the DNA TGTGCCATCAGTGAGAGGATAAACACTGAAGCTTTCTTT. Translation gives CAISERINTEAFF.